This TCR beta chain was captured in a study of identical twins. Overall study findings and caveats: High-abundance cord blood beta clonotypes had fewer insertions; memory repertoires showed none.

Turning to this clonotype: Its antigen is unidentified.

Germline trimming cut 1 base from V and 0 bases from J; bases unmatched to any gene: 0. The CDR3 contains 16 residues. Germline values: CDR1 SGHTA, CDR2 FQGNSA. TCRdb re-derived calls from the 5' RACE reads in MiXCR, one entry per CDR3 protein. The sample has 250,000 or so distinct CDR3 sequences; 12% are singletons. Healthy Caucasians made up all donors. Another study also made use of these data, one on yellow fever vaccine responses in identical twins. As that report states: Twins reportedly showed a vaccine T cell response that seemed partly convergent and partly personalized.

Sequenced input: memory (CD45RO+) T cells sorted from blood. The genes are TRBV7-2 and TRBJ2-6; 7 nucleotides line up with TRBD1. This sequence was found in a woman younger than 30 in good health. DNA of the CDR3: TGTGCCAGCAGCTTAGGGACAGGCTCTGGGGCCAACGTCCTGACTTTC. Protein product: CASSLGTGSGANVLTF.